These 22 T cell receptor beta chains originate from one sample sequenced in a study of cytomegalovirus exposure and HLA in healthy donors. PCR used 60 Vbeta primers and 13 Jbeta primers. Assay: immunoSEQ multiplex PCR; the TCRdb copy retains only in-frame clones and omits some. The sample lists about 150,000 clones, over 80% occurring once. The sample consisted of PBMCs. These receptors were taken from a woman younger than 35 in good health and CMV-seronegative.

The chain has TRBV5-4 and TRBJ1-4; 8 bases match TRBD1. Trimming took 4 bases from V and 4 from J; bases not matched to a gene: 3. Germline loops: CDR1 SGHNT, CDR2 YYREEE (reference sequence). This CDR3 is built from 14 residues. The chain's CDR3 is CASSRQGINEKLFF. The CDR3 DNA sequence: TGTGCCAGCAGCAGACAGGGGATTAATGAAAAACTGTTTTTT.

The table lists this clone with a few counts. The V gene is TRBV7-2, the J gene TRBJ2-1; D might be TRBD2 (6 bases). This CDR3 is 15 amino acids long. Germline V gene data show CDR1 as SGHTA and CDR2 as FQGNSA. V was clipped by 2 bases and J by 2 bases, with 10 bases between them. CDR3 sequence (DNA): TGTGCCAGCAGCTTAACTACGGGGGCCTACAATGAGCAGTTCTTC. The encoded protein is CASSLTTGAYNEQFF.

The V and J genes are TRBV30 and TRBJ2-7; TRBD2 matches at 13 bases. The J segment lost 7 bases and the V segment lost 2 bases, leaving 14 bases of the junction unmatched. CDR1 and CDR2 (germline): GTSNPN, SVGIG (reference sequence). The CDR3 is 17 amino acids. The CDR3 loop reads CAWSPRIGLAGEREQYF. CDR3 sequence (DNA): TGTGCCTGGAGTCCGCGAATAGGACTAGCGGGGGAGAGGGAGCAGTACTTC.

V gene TRBV5-6 combines with J gene TRBJ2-7; no clear D. CDR3 size: 13 residues. Germline values: CDR1 SGHDT, CDR2 YYEEEE. Trimming removed 0 bases at V and 3 bases at J, with 7 bases between. Here the CDR3 reads CASSLGRFYEQYF. CDR3 nucleotide sequence: TGTGCCAGCAGCTTGGGCAGGTTCTACGAGCAGTACTTC.

This clone occurred once. The chain has TRBV5-6 and TRBJ2-1; D may be TRBD1 (8 bases). In germline, CDR1 is SGHDT, CDR2 YYEEEE. This CDR3 region has 14 residues. V shed 2 bases and J shed 7 bases, with 13 bases lying between them. The CDR3: CASSFRGRENEQFF. CDR3 DNA sequence: TGTGCCAGCAGCTTCAGGGGGCGGGAGAATGAGCAGTTCTTC.

The chain has TRBV18 and TRBJ1-5; D might be TRBD1 (5 bases). Germline assignment: CDR1 KGHSH and CDR2 LQKENI. Between the trimmed V and J ends, which lost 3 bases and 0 bases, there was a span of 9 bases. The CDR3 length is 15 residues. The chain's CDR3 is CASSPATVSNQPQHF. As DNA, the CDR3 is TGTGCCAGCTCACCTGCGACAGTTAGCAATCAGCCCCAGCATTTT.

The gene calls are TRBV6-4 and TRBJ1-2; D perhaps matches TRBD1 (6 bases). Trimming pared 5 bases from V and 4 bases from J, leaving 17 bases between. The CDR3 runs to 15 residues. The germline V gene has CDR1 MRHNA and CDR2 SNTAGT. Here the CDR3 DNA reads TGTGCCAGCAGTCAACAGGGTGCACCCTCCTATGGCTACACCTTC. This encodes CASSQQGAPSYGYTF.

In its sample, this clone was seen once. The rearrangement joins TRBV11-2 to TRBJ2-7, with 12 bases identical to TRBD2. CDR1 and CDR2 from the germline V gene are SGHAT and FQNNGV. The V segment lost 5 bases and the J segment 6 bases; nucleotides outside the gene matches: 11. The CDR3 loop spans 16 amino acids. CDR3 coding DNA: TGTGCCAGCAGCCGTCTATTACTAGCGGGGGGTGGCGAGCAGTACTTC. Its protein is CASSRLLLAGGGEQYF.

V and J are TRBV5-1 and TRBJ2-5; 11 bases line up with TRBD2. Germline V gene sequence: CDR1 SGHRS, CDR2 YFSETQ. With V trimmed by 0 bases and J by 11 bases, 12 bases remained unmatched. The length of the CDR3 is 16 residues. CDR3 in DNA: TGCGCCAGCAGCTTGGTTGGTAGCGGGGGGGCAAGAGAGCAGTACTTC. Amino acid sequence: CASSLVGSGGAREQYF.

The rearrangement links TRBV28 to TRBJ2-5; TRBD2 aligns across 12 bases. The CDR3 covers 17 residues. CDR1 is MDHEN and CDR2 is SYDVKM in the germline V gene. With 3 bases clipped from V and 5 bases from J, the junction kept 10 bases outside the gene matches. CDR3 in DNA: TGTGCCAGCAGTTTTTCCCTAGCGGGGGGGCGCGGGGAGACCCAGTACTTC. Its translation is CASSFSLAGGRGETQYF.

The V and J genes are TRBV18 and TRBJ1-3; no clear D gene. CDR3 length: 15 residues. Germline lookup yields CDR1 KGHSH and CDR2 LQKENI. Trimming pared 6 bases from V and 0 bases from J, leaving 12 bases between. CDR3 residues: CASSLLGSSGNTIYF. The CDR3 nucleotides are TGTGCCAGCTCGCTTCTGGGGAGCTCTGGAAACACCATATATTTT.

The chain joins TRBV28 to TRBJ2-5; 8 positions agree with TRBD1. J gave up 4 bases and V 3 bases, and 4 bases lay outside the gene matches. The germline CDR1 and CDR2 sequences are MDHEN and SYDVKM. This CDR3 contains 14 residues. Here the CDR3 DNA reads TGTGCCAGCAGTTTCTCAGGGGGCGTAGAGACCCAGTACTTC. Translating gives CASSFSGGVETQYF. Based on the CDR3 plus reference TRBV28 and TRBJ2-5, the full variable domain is DVKVTQSSRYLVKRTGEKVFLECVQDMDHENMFWYRQDPGLGLRLIYFSYDVKMKEKGDIPEGYSVSREKKERFSLILESASTNQTSMYLCASSFSGGVETQYFGPGTRLLVL.

Concerning this clone: This same CDR3 is encoded by further DNA sequences in the sample. V and J are TRBV18 and TRBJ1-4; 11 bases are shared with TRBD1. V gave up 3 bases and J gave up 8 bases; unmatched junction bases: 2. The length of the CDR3 is 14 residues. Germline loops: CDR1 KGHSH, CDR2 LQKENI. The CDR3 DNA sequence: TGTGCCAGCTCACCGGGACAGGGGGGAGAAAAACTGTTTTTT. Its protein product is CASSPGQGGEKLFF.

This chain joins TRBV10-3 and TRBJ2-5; 8 bases match TRBD2. Germline V gene data show CDR1 as ENHRY and CDR2 as SYGVKD. J was trimmed by 5 bases and V by 4 bases; bases with no gene match: 9. This CDR3 has 15 residues. The CDR3 region has the DNA TGTGCCATCAGTGCGCGGGGGGATATTTCGGAGACCCAGTACTTC. Protein product: CAISARGDISETQYF.

This chain connects TRBV25-1 to TRBJ2-2; 7 nucleotides line up with TRBD1. J gave up 6 bases and V 7 bases, and 14 bases lay outside the gene matches. Germline CDR1 MGHDK, CDR2 SYGVNS. This CDR3 comprises 16 residues. Here the CDR3 reads CASTPRQGKFPGELFF. In nucleotides, the CDR3 is TGTGCCAGCACGCCAAGACAGGGTAAGTTTCCCGGGGAGCTGTTTTTT. The full variable domain, completed using reference TRBV25-1 and TRBJ2-2, is EADIYQTPRYLVIGTGKKITLECSQTMGHDKMYWYQQDPGMELHLIHYSYGVNSTEKGDLSSESTVSRIRTEHFPLTLESARPSHTSQYLCASTPRQGKFPGELFFGEGSRLTVL.

This chain connects TRBV10-3 to TRBJ1-1; maybe TRBD1 (6 bases). Germline V gives CDR1 ENHRY, CDR2 SYGVKD. The CDR3 has 15 amino acids. Between the trimmed V and J ends, which lost 5 bases and 1 base, there was a span of 14 bases. Here the CDR3 reads CAISNRAVGNTEAFF. DNA for the CDR3: TGTGCCATCAGTAACAGGGCAGTGGGGAACACTGAAGCTTTCTTT.

This chain joins TRBV11-2 and TRBJ2-1, with 8 bases lining up with TRBD1. CDR3 size: 15 residues. Germline V gene data show CDR1 as SGHAT and CDR2 as FQNNGV. The junction had 8 bases not matched to a gene; V was cut back by 3 bases and J by 7 bases. The CDR3 bases are TGTGCCAGCAGCTTGGAGGACAGGGTGGGGAATGAGCAGTTCTTC. Translating it yields CASSLEDRVGNEQFF.

The chain employs TRBV2 and TRBJ1-1; possibly TRBD1 for D (5 bases). Per the germline V gene, CDR1 is SNHLY and CDR2 is FYNNEI. The CDR3 has 14 amino acids. Trimming took off 3 bases at V and 4 bases at J, with 12 bases between the two ends. For the CDR3, the DNA is TGTGCCAGCAGTGATCGGGGGGTTGGCACTGAAGCTTTCTTT. Its translation is CASSDRGVGTEAFF.

V and J are TRBV5-1 and TRBJ1-3; no firm D call. CDR3 size: 12 residues. The germline CDR1 and CDR2 sequences are SGHRS and YFSETQ. The V and J ends lost 3 bases and 4 bases respectively, with 5 bases between them. CDR3 sequence reads: CASSSEGNTIYF. The DNA of the CDR3 is TGCGCCAGCAGCTCCGAGGGAAACACCATATATTTT.

V gene TRBV2 combines with J gene TRBJ1-3; D might be TRBD1 (5 bases). Germline V CDR1 and CDR2: SNHLY, FYNNEI. There are 16 residues in the CDR3. V lost 6 bases to trimming and J lost 1 base, with 16 bases between them. CDR3 amino acids: CASSVTLRVSGNTIYF. DNA for the CDR3: TGTGCCAGCAGCGTAACGCTCAGGGTTTCTGGAAACACCATATATTTT. Complete variable domain (other parts from reference TRBV2 and TRBJ1-3): EPEVTQTPSHQVTQMGQEVILRCVPISNHLYFYWYRQILGQKVEFLVSFYNNEISEKSEIFDDQFSVERPDGSNFTLKIRSTKLEDSAMYFCASSVTLRVSGNTIYFGEGSWLTVV.

The CDR3 is CAWSANMGGTEAFF. CDR3 nucleotides: TGTGCCTGGAGTGCAAATATGGGAGGCACTGAAGCTTTCTTT. V is TRBV30 and J is TRBJ1-1; D remains unclear. V lost 1 base to trimming and J lost 4 bases, with 13 bases between them. The CDR3 sequence is 14 residues long. The germline gives CDR1 GTSNPN, CDR2 SVGIG (reference sequence).

The V gene is TRBV7-9, the J gene TRBJ2-3, with D possibly being TRBD1 (6 bases). Germline V lookup: CDR1 SEHNR, CDR2 FQNEAQ (reference sequence). V lost 4 bases to trimming and J lost 13 bases, with 18 bases between them. The CDR3 length is 13 residues. The CDR3 coding sequence is TGTGCCAGCAGCTCTAGAGGGACACTCTGGGAGTATTTT. Encoded protein: CASSSRGTLWEYF.